This T cell receptor beta chain was captured by sequencing in a study of technical replicates of blood from a handful of donors. The length of the CDR3 is 14 residues. V was clipped by 1 base and J by 11 bases, with 17 bases between them. CDR1 LGHNA and CDR2 YNFKEQ come from the germline V gene. Repertoires were generated with immunoSEQ multiplex PCR, while TCRdb's copy carries only in-frame clones and drops some. The table shows tens of thousands of clones, with approximately 97% occurring only once. This sequence joins TRBV4-2 and TRBJ1-2; perhaps TRBD1 as D (5 bases). The source is a human donor in good health. Material for sequencing was T cells isolated from PBMCs. The CDR3 region is CASSQGDSGTTYTF. As DNA, the CDR3 is TGTGCCAGCAGCCAAGGCGACTCCGGGACTACTTACACCTTC.